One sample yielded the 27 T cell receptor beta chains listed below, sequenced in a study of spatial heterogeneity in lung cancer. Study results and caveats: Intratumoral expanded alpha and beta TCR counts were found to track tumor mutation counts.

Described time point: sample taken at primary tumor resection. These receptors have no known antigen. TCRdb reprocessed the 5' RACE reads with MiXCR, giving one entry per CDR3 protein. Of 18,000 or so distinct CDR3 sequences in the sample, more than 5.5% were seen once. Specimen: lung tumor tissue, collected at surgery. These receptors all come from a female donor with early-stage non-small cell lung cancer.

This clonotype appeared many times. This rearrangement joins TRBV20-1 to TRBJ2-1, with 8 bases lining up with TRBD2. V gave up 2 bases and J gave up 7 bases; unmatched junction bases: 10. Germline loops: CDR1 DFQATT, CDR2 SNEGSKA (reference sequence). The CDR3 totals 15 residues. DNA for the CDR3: TGCAGTGCTAGACTAGCGGGCCGACCCCAGAATGAGCAGTTCTTC. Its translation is CSARLAGRPQNEQFF.

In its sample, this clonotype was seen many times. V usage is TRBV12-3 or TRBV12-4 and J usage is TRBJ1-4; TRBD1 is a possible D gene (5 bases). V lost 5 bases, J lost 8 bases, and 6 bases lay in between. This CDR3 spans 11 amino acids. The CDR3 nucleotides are TGTGCCAGCAGTCGGGGGGAAAAACTGTTTTTT. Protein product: CASSRGEKLFF.

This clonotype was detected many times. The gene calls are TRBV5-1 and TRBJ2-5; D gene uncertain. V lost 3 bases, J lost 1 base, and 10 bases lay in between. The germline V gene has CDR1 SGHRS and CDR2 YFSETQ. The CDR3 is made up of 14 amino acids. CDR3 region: CASSWVGTQETQYF. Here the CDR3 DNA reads TGCGCCAGCAGCTGGGTCGGCACCCAAGAGACCCAGTACTTC. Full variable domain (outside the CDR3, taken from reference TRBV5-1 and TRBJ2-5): KAGVTQTPRYLIKTRGQQVTLSCSPISGHRSVSWYQQTPGQGLQFLFEYFSETQRNKGNFPGRFSGRQFSNSRSEMNVSTLELGDSALYLCASSWVGTQETQYFGPGTRLLVL.

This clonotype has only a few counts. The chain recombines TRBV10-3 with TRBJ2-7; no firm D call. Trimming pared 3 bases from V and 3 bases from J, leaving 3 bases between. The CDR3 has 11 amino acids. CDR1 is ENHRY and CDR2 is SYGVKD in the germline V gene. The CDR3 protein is CAISDYYEQYF. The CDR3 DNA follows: TGTGCCATCAGTGACTACTACGAGCAGTACTTC.

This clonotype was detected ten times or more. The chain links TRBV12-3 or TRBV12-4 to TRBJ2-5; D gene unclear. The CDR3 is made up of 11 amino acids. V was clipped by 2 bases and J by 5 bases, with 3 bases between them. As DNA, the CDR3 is TGTGCCAGCAGTTTATCGGAGACCCAGTACTTC. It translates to CASSLSETQYF.

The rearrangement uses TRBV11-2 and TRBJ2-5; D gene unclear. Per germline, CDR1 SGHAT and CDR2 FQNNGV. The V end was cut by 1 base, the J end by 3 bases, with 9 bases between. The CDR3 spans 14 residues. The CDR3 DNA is TGTGCCAGCAGCTTAGTATACTCCGAAGAGACCCAGTACTTC. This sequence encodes CASSLVYSEETQYF.

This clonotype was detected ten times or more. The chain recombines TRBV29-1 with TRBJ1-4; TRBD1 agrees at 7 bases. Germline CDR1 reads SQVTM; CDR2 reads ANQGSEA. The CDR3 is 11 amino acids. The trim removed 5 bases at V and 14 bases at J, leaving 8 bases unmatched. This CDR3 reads CSVTRQGRLFF. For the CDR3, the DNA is TGCAGCGTTACCCGACAGGGTCGGCTGTTTTTT.

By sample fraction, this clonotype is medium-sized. CDR3 sequence: CASSQEPGDARPQHF. DNA for the CDR3: TGTGCCAGCAGCCAAGAGCCAGGGGATGCGAGGCCCCAGCATTTT. The chain couples TRBV3-1 to TRBJ1-5; possible D gene TRBD1, 6 bases. The germline V gene encodes CDR1 LGHDT and CDR2 YNNKEL (reference sequence). Deletions cut 0 bases from V and 9 bases from J, with 15 bases between. The CDR3 runs to 15 residues.

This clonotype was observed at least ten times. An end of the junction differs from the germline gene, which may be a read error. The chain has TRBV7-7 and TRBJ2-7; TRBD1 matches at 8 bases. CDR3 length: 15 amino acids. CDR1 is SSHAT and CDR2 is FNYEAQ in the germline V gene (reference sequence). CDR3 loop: CASSVMLGQGYEQYF. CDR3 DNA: TGTGCTAGCAGCGTAATGCTCGGACAGGGCTACGAGCAGTACTTC.

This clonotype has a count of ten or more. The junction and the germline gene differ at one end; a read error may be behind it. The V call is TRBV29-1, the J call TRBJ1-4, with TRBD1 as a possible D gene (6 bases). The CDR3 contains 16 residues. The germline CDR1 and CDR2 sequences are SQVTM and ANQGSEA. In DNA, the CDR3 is TGCAGCGGTGAACATACGGGGGGGCAGAGCCATGAAAAACTGTTTTTT. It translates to CSGEHTGGQSHEKLFF.

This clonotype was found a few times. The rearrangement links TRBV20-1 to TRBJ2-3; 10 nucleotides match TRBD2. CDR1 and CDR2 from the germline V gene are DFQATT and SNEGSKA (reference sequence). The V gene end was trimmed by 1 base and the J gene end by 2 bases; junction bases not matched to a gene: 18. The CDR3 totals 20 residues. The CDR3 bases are TGCAGTGCTAGAGGATGGTTTCTAGCGGGAGTTATCGGAAACACAGATACGCAGTATTTT. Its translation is CSARGWFLAGVIGNTDTQYF.

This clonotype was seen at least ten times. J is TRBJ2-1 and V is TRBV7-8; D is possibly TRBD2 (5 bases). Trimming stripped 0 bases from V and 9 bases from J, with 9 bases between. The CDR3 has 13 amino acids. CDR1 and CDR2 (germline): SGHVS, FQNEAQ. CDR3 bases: TGTGCCAGCAGCTTAGCGCTTGGAGGTGAGCAGTTCTTC. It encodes CASSLALGGEQFF.

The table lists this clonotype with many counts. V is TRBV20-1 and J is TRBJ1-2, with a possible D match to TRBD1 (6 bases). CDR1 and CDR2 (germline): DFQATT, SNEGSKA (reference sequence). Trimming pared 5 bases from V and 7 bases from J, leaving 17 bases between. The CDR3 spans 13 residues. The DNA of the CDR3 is TGCAGTGCTCCCCTGGGGGGGCAGGCTGGCTACACCTTC. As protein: CSAPLGGQAGYTF.

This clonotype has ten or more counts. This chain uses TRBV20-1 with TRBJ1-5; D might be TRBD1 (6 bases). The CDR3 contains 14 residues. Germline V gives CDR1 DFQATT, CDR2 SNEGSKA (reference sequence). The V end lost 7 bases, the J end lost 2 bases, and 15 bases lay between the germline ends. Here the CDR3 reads CSVSRDNGNQPQHF. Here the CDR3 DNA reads TGCAGTGTTAGCCGGGACAATGGCAATCAGCCCCAGCATTTT.

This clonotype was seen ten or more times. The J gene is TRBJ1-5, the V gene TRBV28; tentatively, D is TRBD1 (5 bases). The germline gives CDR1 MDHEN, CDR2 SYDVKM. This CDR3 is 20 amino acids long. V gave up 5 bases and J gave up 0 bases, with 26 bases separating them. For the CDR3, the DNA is TGTGCCAGCAGTCGACCCCCGGCCCAGACGACAGAAGATAGCAATCAGCCCCAGCATTTT. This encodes CASSRPPAQTTEDSNQPQHF.

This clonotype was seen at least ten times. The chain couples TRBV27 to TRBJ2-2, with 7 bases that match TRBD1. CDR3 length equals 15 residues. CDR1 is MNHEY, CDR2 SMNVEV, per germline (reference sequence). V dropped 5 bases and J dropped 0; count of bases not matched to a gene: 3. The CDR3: CASSKGTANTGELFF. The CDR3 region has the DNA TGTGCCAGCAGTAAGGGGACAGCGAACACCGGGGAGCTGTTTTTT.

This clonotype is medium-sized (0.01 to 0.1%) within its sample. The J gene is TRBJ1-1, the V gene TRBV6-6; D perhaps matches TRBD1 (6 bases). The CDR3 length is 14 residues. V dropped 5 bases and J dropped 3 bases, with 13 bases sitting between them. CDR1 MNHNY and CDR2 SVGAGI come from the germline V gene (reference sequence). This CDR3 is CASSKQGWDTEAFF. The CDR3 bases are TGTGCCAGCAGTAAACAGGGCTGGGACACTGAAGCTTTCTTT.

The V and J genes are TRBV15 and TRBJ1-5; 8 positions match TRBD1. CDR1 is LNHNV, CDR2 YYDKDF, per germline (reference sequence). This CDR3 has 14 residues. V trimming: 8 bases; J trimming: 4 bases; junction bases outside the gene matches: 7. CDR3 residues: CATSWQGANQPQHF. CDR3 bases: TGTGCCACCTCGTGGCAGGGGGCTAATCAGCCCCAGCATTTT.

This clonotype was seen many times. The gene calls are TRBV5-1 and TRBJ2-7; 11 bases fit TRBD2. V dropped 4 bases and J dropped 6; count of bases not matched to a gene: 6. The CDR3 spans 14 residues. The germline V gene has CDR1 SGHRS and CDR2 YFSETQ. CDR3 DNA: TGCGCCAGCAGCCCACTAGCGGGAGTCGGCGAGCAGTACTTC. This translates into CASSPLAGVGEQYF.

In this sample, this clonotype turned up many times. Here the CDR3 DNA reads TGTGCCAGCAGGGGTGGACAGGGTGGCTATGGCTACACCTTC. Protein sequence: CASRGGQGGYGYTF. The chain has TRBV6-1 and TRBJ1-2; 8 nucleotides align to TRBD1. CDR1 is MNHNS, CDR2 SASEGT, per germline. This CDR3 contains 14 residues. V lost 6 bases, J lost 4 bases, and 7 bases stayed unmatched.

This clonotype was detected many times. The CDR3 spells CSSNRPQGARDTQYF. For the CDR3, the DNA is TGCAGTTCCAATCGACCCCAGGGGGCACGGGATACGCAGTATTTT. The rearrangement joins TRBV20-1 to TRBJ2-3, with 8 bases aligning to TRBD1. CDR1 is DFQATT and CDR2 is SNEGSKA in the germline V gene (reference sequence). This CDR3 is built from 15 residues. The J segment lost 6 bases and the V segment lost 8 bases, leaving 16 bases of the junction unmatched.

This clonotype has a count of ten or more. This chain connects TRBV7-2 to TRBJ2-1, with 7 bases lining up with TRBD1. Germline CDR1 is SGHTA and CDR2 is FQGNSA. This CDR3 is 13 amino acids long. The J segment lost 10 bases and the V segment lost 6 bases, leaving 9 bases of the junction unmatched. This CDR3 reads CASSDGQAYEQFF. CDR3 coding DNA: TGTGCCAGCAGTGACGGACAGGCATACGAGCAGTTCTTC.

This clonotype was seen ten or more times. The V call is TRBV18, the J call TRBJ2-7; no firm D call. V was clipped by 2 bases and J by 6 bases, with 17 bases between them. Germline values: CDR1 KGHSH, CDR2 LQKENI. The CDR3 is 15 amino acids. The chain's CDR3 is CASSPSIGQFIEQYF. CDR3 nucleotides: TGTGCCAGCTCACCATCAATTGGGCAGTTTATCGAGCAGTACTTC.

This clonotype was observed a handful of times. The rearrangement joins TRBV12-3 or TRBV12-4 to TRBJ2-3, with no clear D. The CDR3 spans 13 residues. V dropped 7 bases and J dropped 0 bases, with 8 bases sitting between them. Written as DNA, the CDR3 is TGTGCCAGCACCGTCGGCAGCACAGATACGCAGTATTTT. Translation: CASTVGSTDTQYF.

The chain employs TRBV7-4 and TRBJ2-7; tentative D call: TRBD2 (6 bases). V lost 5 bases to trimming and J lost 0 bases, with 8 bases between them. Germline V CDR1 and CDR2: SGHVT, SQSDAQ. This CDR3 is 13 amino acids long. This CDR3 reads CASSAGPSYEQYF. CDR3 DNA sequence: TGTGCCAGCAGCGCGGGGCCCTCCTACGAGCAGTACTTC.

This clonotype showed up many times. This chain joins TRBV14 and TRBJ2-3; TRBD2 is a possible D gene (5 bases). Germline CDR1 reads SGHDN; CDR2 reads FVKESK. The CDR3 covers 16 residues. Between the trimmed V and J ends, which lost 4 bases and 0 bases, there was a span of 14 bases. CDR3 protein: CASSRVAGTSTDTQYF. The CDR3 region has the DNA TGTGCCAGCAGCCGAGTTGCGGGTACCAGCACAGATACGCAGTATTTT. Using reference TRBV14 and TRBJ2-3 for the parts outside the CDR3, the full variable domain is EAGVTQFPSHSVIEKGQTVTLRCDPISGHDNLYWYRRVMGKEIKFLLHFVKESKQDESGMPNNRFLAERTGGTYSTLKVQPAELEDSGVYFCASSRVAGTSTDTQYFGPGTRLTVL.

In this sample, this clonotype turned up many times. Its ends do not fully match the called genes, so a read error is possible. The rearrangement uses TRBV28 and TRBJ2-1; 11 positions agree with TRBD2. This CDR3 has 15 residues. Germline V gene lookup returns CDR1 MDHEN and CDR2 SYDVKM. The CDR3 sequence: CASSPWSGTSGERVF. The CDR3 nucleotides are TGTGCCAGCAGTCCTTGGTCCGGGACTAGCGGCGAAAGGGTCTTC.